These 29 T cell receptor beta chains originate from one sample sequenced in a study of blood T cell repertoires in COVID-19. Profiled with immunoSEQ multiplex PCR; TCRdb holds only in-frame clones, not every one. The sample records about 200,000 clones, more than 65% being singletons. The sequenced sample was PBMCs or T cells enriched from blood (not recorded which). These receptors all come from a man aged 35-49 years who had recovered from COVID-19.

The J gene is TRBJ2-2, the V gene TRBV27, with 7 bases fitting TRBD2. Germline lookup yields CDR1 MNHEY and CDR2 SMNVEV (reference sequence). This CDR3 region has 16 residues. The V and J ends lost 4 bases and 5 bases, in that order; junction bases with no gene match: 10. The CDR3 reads CASSWGGPPKTGELFF. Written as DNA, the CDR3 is TGTGCCAGCAGTTGGGGAGGGCCTCCAAAAACCGGGGAGCTGTTTTTT.

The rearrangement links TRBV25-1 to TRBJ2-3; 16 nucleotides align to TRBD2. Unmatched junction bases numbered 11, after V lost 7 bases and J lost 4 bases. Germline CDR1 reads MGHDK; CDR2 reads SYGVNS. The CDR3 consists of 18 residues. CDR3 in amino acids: CASNGAGTSGGASDTQYF. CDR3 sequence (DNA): TGTGCCAGCAACGGTGCCGGGACTAGCGGGGGGGCCTCAGATACGCAGTATTTT.

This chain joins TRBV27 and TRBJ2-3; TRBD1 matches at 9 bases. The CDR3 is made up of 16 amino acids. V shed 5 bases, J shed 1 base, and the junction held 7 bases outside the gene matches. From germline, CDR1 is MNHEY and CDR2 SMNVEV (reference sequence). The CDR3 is CASSPRTGAGTDTQYF. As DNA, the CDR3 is TGTGCCAGCAGTCCCCGGACAGGGGCGGGCACAGATACGCAGTATTTT.

Here the CDR3 DNA reads TGTGCCAGCAGTGATGGGGGCGTACTGTTTTTT. Translated, it gives CASSDGGVLFF. The V and J genes are TRBV2 and TRBJ1-4; D is perhaps TRBD1 (6 bases). Trimming shortened V by 3 bases and J by 13 bases, and 9 bases separated the two germline ends. Germline V gene sequence: CDR1 SNHLY, CDR2 FYNNEI. This CDR3 spans 11 amino acids.

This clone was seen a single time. CDR3 residues: CASSTRTVYNSPLHF. The CDR3 DNA is TGTGCCAGCAGCACTAGGACGGTCTATAATTCACCCCTCCACTTT. The chain links TRBV14 to TRBJ1-6; no definite D call. The germline V gene encodes CDR1 SGHDN and CDR2 FVKESK. The CDR3 extends over 15 amino acids. Trimming removed 5 bases from V and 3 bases from J, with 11 bases in between.

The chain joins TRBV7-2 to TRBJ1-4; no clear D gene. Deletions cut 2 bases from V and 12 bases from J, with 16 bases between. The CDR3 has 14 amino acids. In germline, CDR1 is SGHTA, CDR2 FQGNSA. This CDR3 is CASSLFRGGSQLFF. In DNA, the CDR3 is TGTGCCAGCAGCTTATTCCGCGGTGGTTCGCAACTGTTTTTT.

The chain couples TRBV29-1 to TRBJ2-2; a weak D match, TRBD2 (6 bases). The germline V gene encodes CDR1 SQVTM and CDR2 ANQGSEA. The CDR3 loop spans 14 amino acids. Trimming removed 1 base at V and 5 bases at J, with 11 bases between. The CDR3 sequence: CSVEGDFGTGELFF. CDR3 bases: TGCAGCGTTGAAGGGGACTTCGGGACCGGGGAGCTGTTTTTT.

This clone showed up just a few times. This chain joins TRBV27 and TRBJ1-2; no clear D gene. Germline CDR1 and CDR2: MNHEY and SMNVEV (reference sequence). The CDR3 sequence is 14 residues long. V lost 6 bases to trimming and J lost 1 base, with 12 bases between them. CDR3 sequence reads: CASSRYGLNYGYTF. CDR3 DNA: TGTGCCAGCAGCCGTTATGGGCTTAACTATGGCTACACCTTC.

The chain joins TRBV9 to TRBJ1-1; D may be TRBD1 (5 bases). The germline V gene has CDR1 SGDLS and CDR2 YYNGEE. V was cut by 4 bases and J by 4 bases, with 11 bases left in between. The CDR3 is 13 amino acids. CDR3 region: CASSPGGVTEAFF. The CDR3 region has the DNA TGTGCCAGCAGCCCGGGGGGAGTCACTGAAGCTTTCTTT. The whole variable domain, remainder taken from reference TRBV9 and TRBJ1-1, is DSGVTQTPKHLITATGQRVTLRCSPRSGDLSVYWYQQSLDQGLQFLIQYYNGEERAKGNILERFSAQQFPDLHSELNLSSLELGDSALYFCASSPGGVTEAFFGQGTRLTVV.

CDR3 residues: CASNSGGASNEKLFF. The CDR3 coding sequence is TGTGCCAGCAACTCGGGGGGGGCGTCTAATGAAAAACTGTTTTTT. The rearrangement joins TRBV2 to TRBJ1-4, with a possible D match to TRBD1 (6 bases). The CDR3 length is 15 residues. Germline CDR1 reads SNHLY; CDR2 reads FYNNEI. V shed 7 bases and J shed 3 bases, with 15 bases lying between them.

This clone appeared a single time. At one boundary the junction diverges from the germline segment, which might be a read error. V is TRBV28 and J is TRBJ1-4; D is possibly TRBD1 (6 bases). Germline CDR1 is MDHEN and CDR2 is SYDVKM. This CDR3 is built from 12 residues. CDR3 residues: CASSRDFRGRAF. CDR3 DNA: TGTGCCAGCAGCCGAGACTTCAGGGGCAGGGCGTTT.

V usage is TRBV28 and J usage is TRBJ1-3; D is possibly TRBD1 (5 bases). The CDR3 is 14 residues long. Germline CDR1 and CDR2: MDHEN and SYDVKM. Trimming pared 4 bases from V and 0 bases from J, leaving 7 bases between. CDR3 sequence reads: CASSSTVSGNTIYF. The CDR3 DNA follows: TGTGCCAGCAGTTCGACAGTCTCTGGAAACACCATATATTTT.

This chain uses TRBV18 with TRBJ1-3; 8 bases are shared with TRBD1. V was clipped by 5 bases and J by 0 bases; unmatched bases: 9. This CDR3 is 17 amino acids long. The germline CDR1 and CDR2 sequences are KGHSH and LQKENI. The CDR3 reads CASSVRTGKSSGNTIYF. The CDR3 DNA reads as TGTGCCAGCTCAGTGCGGACAGGGAAGAGCTCTGGAAACACCATATATTTT.

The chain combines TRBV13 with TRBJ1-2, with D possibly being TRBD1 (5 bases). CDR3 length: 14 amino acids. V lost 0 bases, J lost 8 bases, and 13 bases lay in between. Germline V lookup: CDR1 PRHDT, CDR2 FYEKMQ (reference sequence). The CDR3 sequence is CASSLGRGGQGYTF. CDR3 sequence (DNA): TGTGCCAGCAGCTTAGGCCGGGGGGGTCAAGGCTACACCTTC.

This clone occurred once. CDR3 protein: CASSQEYAGAYGYTF. Here the CDR3 DNA reads TGTGCCAGCAGCCAAGAATATGCAGGGGCCTATGGCTACACCTTC. The V and J genes are TRBV3-1 (or the pseudogene TRBV3-2) and TRBJ1-2, with a weak D call TRBD1 (6 bases). V was clipped by 0 bases and J by 4 bases, with 12 bases between them. The CDR3 length is 15 residues. Germline-derived CDR1 and CDR2 are LGHDT and YNNKEL (reference sequence).

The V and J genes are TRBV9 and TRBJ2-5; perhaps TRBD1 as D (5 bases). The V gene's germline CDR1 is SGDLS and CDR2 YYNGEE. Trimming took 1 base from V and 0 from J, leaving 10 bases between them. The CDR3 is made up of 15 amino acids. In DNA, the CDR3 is TGTGCCAGCAGCGTAACGGCAGGGTACCAAGAGACCCAGTACTTC. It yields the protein CASSVTAGYQETQYF.

The CDR3 DNA follows: TGTGCCAGTAGAATCTTCCAGGGGGCTGCTGAAGCTTTCTTT. It yields the protein CASRIFQGAAEAFF. The rearrangement uses TRBV19 and TRBJ1-1, with 8 bases lining up with TRBD1. Per germline, CDR1 LNHDA and CDR2 SQIVND (reference sequence). Unmatched junction bases numbered 9, after V lost 6 bases and J lost 6 bases. The CDR3 runs to 14 residues. Variable domain in full (rest from reference TRBV19 and TRBJ1-1): DGGITQSPKYLFRKEGQNVTLSCEQNLNHDAMYWYRQDPGQGLRLIYYSQIVNDFQKGDIAEGYSVSREKKESFPLTVTSAQKNPTAFYLCASRIFQGAAEAFFGQGTRLTVV.

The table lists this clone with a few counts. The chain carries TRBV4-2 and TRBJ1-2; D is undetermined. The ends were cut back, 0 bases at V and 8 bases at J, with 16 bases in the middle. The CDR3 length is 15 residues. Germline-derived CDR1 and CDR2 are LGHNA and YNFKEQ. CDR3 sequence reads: CASSQDQSGVGGYTF. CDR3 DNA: TGTGCCAGCAGCCAAGATCAATCGGGAGTAGGAGGCTACACCTTC.

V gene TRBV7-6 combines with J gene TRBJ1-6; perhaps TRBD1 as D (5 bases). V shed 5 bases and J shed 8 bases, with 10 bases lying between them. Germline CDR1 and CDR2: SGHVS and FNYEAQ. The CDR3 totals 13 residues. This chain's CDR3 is CASSADSHSPLHF. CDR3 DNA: TGTGCCAGCAGCGCAGACAGCCATTCACCCCTCCACTTT.

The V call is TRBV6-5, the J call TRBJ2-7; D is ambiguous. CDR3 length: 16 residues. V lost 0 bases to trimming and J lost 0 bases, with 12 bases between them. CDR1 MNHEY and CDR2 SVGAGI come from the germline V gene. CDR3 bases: TGTGCCAGCAGTTACTCGTTGCCACAGAGCTCCTACGAGCAGTACTTC. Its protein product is CASSYSLPQSSYEQYF.

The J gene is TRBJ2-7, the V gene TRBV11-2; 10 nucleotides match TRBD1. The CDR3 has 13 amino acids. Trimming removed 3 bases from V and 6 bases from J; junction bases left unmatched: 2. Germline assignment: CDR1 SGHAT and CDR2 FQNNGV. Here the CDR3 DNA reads TGTGCCAGCAGCTTGGACAGGGGGAGCGAGCAGTACTTC. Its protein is CASSLDRGSEQYF.

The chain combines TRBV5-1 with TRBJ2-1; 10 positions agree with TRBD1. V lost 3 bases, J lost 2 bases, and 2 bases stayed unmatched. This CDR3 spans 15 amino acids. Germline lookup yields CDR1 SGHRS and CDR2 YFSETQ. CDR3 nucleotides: TGCGCCAGCAGCTGGGGACAGGGGACCTACAATGAGCAGTTCTTC. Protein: CASSWGQGTYNEQFF.

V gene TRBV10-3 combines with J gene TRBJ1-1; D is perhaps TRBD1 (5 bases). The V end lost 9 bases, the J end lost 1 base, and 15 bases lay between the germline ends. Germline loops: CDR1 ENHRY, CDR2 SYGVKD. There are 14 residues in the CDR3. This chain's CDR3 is CAMSYGAENTEAFF. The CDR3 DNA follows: TGTGCCATGTCATATGGGGCAGAGAACACTGAAGCTTTCTTT.

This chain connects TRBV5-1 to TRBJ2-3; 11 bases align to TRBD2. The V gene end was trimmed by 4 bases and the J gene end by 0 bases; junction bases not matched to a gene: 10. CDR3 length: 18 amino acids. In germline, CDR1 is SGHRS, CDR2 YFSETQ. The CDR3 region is CASSTFPSGGSSTDTQYF. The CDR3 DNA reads TGCGCCAGCAGCACCTTTCCTAGCGGGGGGTCTAGCACAGATACGCAGTATTTT.

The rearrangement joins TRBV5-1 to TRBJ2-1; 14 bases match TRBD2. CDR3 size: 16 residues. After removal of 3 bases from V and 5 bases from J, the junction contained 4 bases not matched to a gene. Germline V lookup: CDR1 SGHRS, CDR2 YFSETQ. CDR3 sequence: CASSWTSGGINNEQFF. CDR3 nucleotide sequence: TGCGCCAGCAGCTGGACTAGCGGGGGGATAAACAATGAGCAGTTCTTC. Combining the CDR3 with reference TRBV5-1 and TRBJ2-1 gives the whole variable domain KAGVTQTPRYLIKTRGQQVTLSCSPISGHRSVSWYQQTPGQGLQFLFEYFSETQRNKGNFPGRFSGRQFSNSRSEMNVSTLELGDSALYLCASSWTSGGINNEQFFGPGTRLTVL.

The CDR3 spells CASSLRLAGSQGDTQYF. The CDR3 DNA sequence: TGCGCCAGCAGCTTGAGACTAGCGGGTTCCCAGGGCGATACGCAGTATTTT. The rearrangement uses TRBV5-1 and TRBJ2-3; 10 positions match TRBD2. The V gene end was trimmed by 1 base and the J gene end by 6 bases; junction bases not matched to a gene: 11. Germline values: CDR1 SGHRS, CDR2 YFSETQ. This CDR3 spans 17 amino acids.

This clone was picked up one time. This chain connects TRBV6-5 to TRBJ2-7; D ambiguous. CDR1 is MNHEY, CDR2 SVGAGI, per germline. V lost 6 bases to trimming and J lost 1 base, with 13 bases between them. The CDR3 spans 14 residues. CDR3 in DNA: TGTGCCAGCAGCCGAAGCCAGGCTTCCTACGAGCAGTACTTC. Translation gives CASSRSQASYEQYF.

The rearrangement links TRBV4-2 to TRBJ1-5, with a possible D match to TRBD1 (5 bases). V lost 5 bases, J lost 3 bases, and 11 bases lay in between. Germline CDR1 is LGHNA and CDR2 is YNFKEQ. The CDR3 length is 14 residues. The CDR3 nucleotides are TGTGCCAGCAGCGAAGGGGCTAACAATCAGCCCCAGCATTTT. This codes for CASSEGANNQPQHF.

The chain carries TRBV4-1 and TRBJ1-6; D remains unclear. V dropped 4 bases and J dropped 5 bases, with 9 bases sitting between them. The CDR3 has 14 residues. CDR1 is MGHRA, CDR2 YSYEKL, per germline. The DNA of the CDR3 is TGCGCCAGCAGCCGTCCCGGGGATAATTCACCCCTCCACTTT. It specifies CASSRPGDNSPLHF.